The present entry profiles one T cell receptor beta chain with its context. The CDR3 is made up of 13 amino acids. Patients of the Seattle cohort, enrolled during active infection, were followed longitudinally. The source of the sample is a study of blood T cell repertoires in COVID-19. Looking at the study overall: Some COVID-19 samples were acute and others convalescent; all came from the United States, Italy and Spain.

How the authors handled the data: Reference gene primers were amplified, and this amplification served to estimate nucleated cell counts. The method was immunoSEQ multiplex PCR; TCRdb's version includes in-frame clones alone and lacks a portion of them. For V, J and clone size, that table is used; D and trimming come from the DNA. The sample carries about 170,000 clones, roughly 86% recorded once. The receptor's source is an elderly woman with COVID-19, enrolled during active disease. The source material was peripheral blood. The chain uses TRBV21-1 and TRBJ1-5. TRBV21-1 is a pseudogene locus. The CDR3 nucleotides are TGTGCCAGCAGCAAAGTCTACGAGAGGCCCCAGCATTTT. This encodes CASSKVYERPQHF.